These T cell receptor beta chains were read from a single sample in a study of OX40 agonist ivuxolimab in advanced cancers. Libraries were prepared by immunoSEQ multiplex PCR; TCRdb keeps only in-frame clonotypes and omits some of them. The repertoire holds about 55,000 clones, with approximately 83% as singletons. The specimen comprised CD4+ or CD8+ T cells sorted from blood, sampled in a trial of the OX40 agonist ivuxolimab. These receptors originate from an adult with an advanced solid tumor such as melanoma, head and neck, liver or kidney cancer. The CDR3 runs from the conserved cysteine through the conserved F or W. A D gene is named only where the DNA matches it firmly. Only some rows state a clone size, as once, few, many or a class for expanded clones.

cdr3_aa cdr3_nt v_call d_call clone_size j_call
CASSLASGGRRETQYF TGTGCCAGCAGCTTAGCGTCCGGGGGCCGAAGGGAGACCCAGTACTTC TRBV7-6 - - TRBJ2-5
CASSLIGTGTVEQYF TGTGCCAGTAGTTTAATTGGGACAGGGACGGTCGAGCAGTACTTC TRBV19 TRBD1 - TRBJ2-7
CASSVIRDREGETQYF TGTGCCAGCAGCGTAATCAGAGACAGAGAGGGAGAGACCCAGTACTTC TRBV7-9 - - TRBJ2-5
CASSFGLPPYEQYF TGTGCCAGCAGTTTCGGACTCCCCCCCTACGAGCAGTACTTC TRBV27 - - TRBJ2-7
CASSLGQGAPAFF TGTGCCAGCAGCCTCGGACAGGGGGCCCCAGCTTTCTTT TRBV6-5 TRBD1 - TRBJ1-1
CAGGTSGWSSTDTQYF TGTGCCGGAGGGACTAGTGGGTGGTCTAGCACAGATACGCAGTATTTT TRBV5-6 TRBD2 - TRBJ2-3
CASSKDPTGRGELFF TGTGCCAGTAGCAAAGATCCGACAGGCCGGGGGGAGCTGTTTTTT TRBV19 - - TRBJ2-2
CASKGGSPNTEAFF TGTGCCAGCAAGGGGGGGTCGCCGAACACTGAAGCTTTCTTT TRBV6-5 - - TRBJ1-1
CASSLSGVGTDTQYF TGTGCCAGCAGCTTATCCGGGGTGGGCACAGATACGCAGTATTTT TRBV7-3 - - TRBJ2-3
CASLFCTLRHRKTQYF TGTGCCAGTCTCTTTTGCACCCTCAGGCACAGGAAGACCCAGTACTTC TRBV19 - once TRBJ2-5
CASSLGDRGYNEQFF TGCGCCAGCAGCCTCGGGGACAGGGGTTACAATGAGCAGTTCTTC TRBV5-1 TRBD1 - TRBJ2-1
CASSSGTSYEQYF TGTGCCAGCAGTTCCGGGACCTCCTACGAGCAGTACTTC TRBV6-6 - - TRBJ2-7
CASRERPYSNQPQHF TGTGCCAGCAGGGAAAGGCCTTATAGCAATCAGCCCCAGCATTTT TRBV6-4 - - TRBJ1-5
CASRAPIEAFF TGTGCCAGCAGAGCCCCTATCGAAGCTTTCTTT TRBV2 - - TRBJ1-1
CASSYGVLGTEAFF TGTGCCAGCAGTTACGGGGTTTTGGGCACTGAAGCTTTCTTT TRBV6-5 - - TRBJ1-1
CASSVGDRANEQFF TGTGCCAGCAGCGTAGGGGACAGGGCGAATGAGCAGTTCTTC TRBV9 TRBD1 - TRBJ2-1
CASSQGTEAFF TGTGCCAGCAGCCAGGGAACTGAAGCTTTCTTT TRBV4-2 - - TRBJ1-1
CASSMDRVIGETQYF TGTGCCAGTAGTATGGACAGGGTAATTGGAGAGACCCAGTACTTC TRBV19 TRBD1 once TRBJ2-5